Listed below are T cell receptor beta chains from one sample, sequenced in a study of blood T cell repertoires in COVID-19. Repertoires were generated with immunoSEQ multiplex PCR, while TCRdb's copy carries only in-frame clones and drops some. Here the sample spans about 360,000 clones, around 87% being singletons. The specimen sequenced was PBMCs or T cells enriched from blood (not recorded which). Receptor source: a man between 35 and 55 years old in a cohort exposed to, infected with or recovered from COVID-19 (not recorded which). The CDR3 runs from the conserved cysteine through the conserved F or W. The D gene is left open where the match is weak. Clone size, where shown, is once, few, many, or a class for clones that have expanded.

clone size | J gene | D gene | V gene | CDR3 protein | CDR3 DNA
- | TRBJ2-2 | - | TRBV18 | CASSPPRGGETNTGELFF | TGTGCCAGCTCACCACCGAGAGGCGGGGAGACGAACACCGGGGAGCTGTTTTTT
- | TRBJ2-5 | - | TRBV5-1 | CASSSRGGETQYF | TGCGCCAGCAGCTCCAGGGGAGGGGAGACCCAGTACTTC
- | TRBJ1-2 | TRBD1 | TRBV5-1 | CASSLGGTVNYGYTF | TGCGCCAGCAGCTTGGGCGGGACAGTTAACTATGGCTACACCTTC
- | TRBJ2-7 | - | TRBV6-5 | CASSYSRDSISYEQYF | TGTGCCAGCAGTTACTCCCGCGACAGTATCTCCTACGAGCAGTACTTC
- | TRBJ1-1 | TRBD1 | TRBV5-1 | CASSEQGGTEAFF | TGCGCCAGCAGCGAACAGGGGGGGACTGAAGCTTTCTTT
few | TRBJ1-2 | - | TRBV5-4 | CASSLEGEYGYTF | TGTGCCAGCAGCTTGGAGGGGGAATATGGCTACACCTTC
- | TRBJ2-3 | TRBD2 | TRBV3-1/TRBV3-2 | CASSQVAGGQDTQYF | TGTGCCAGCAGCCAAGTAGCGGGAGGGCAAGATACGCAGTATTTT
few | TRBJ2-7 | - | TRBV11-2 | CASSYRIYEQYF | TGTGCCAGCAGCTACAGGATCTACGAGCAGTACTTC
- | TRBJ2-1 | - | TRBV19 | CASSIPSDRDNEQFF | TGTGCCAGTAGTATCCCCTCGGACAGAGACAATGAGCAGTTCTTC
- | TRBJ2-5 | TRBD2 | TRBV7-9 | CASSRRTSGRETQYF | TGTGCCAGCAGCCGAAGGACTAGCGGGAGGGAGACCCAGTACTTC
- | TRBJ2-3 | TRBD2 | TRBV18 | CASSHPSGHTDTQYF | TGTGCCAGCTCACATCCTAGCGGCCACACAGATACGCAGTATTTT
- | TRBJ2-5 | TRBD1 | TRBV18 | CASSPNQGVETQYF | TGTGCCAGCTCACCAAACCAGGGGGTAGAGACCCAGTACTTC
- | TRBJ2-3 | - | TRBV7-3 | CASSLGGGATDTQYF | TGTGCCAGCAGCTTAGGTGGAGGGGCCACAGATACGCAGTATTTT
- | TRBJ2-7 | - | TRBV3-1/TRBV3-2 | CASSQGIANYEQYF | TGTGCCAGCAGCCAAGGAATAGCGAACTACGAGCAGTACTTC
- | TRBJ2-5 | TRBD2 | TRBV6-5 | CASSWASGRWETQYF | TGTGCCAGCAGCTGGGCTAGCGGGAGATGGGAGACCCAGTACTTC
- | TRBJ2-7 | - | TRBV3-1/TRBV3-2 | CASSPTVSSYEQYF | TGTGCCAGCAGCCCAACAGTTAGCTCCTACGAGCAGTACTTC
- | TRBJ1-4 | - | TRBV10-1 | CASSDGGIGEKLFF | TGCGCCAGCAGTGATGGAGGGATCGGAGAAAAACTGTTTTTT
- | TRBJ1-1 | - | TRBV10-2 | CASTYREGEAFF | TGCGCCAGCACCTACAGGGAAGGTGAAGCTTTCTTT
- | TRBJ1-5 | - | TRBV28 | CASSLPVQGLSNQPQHF | TGTGCCAGCAGTTTACCGGTGCAGGGGTTGAGCAATCAGCCCCAGCATTTT
once | TRBJ1-6 | - | TRBV6-1 | CASSEGLSNSPLHF | TGTGCCAGCAGTGAAGGACTGAGTAATTCACCCCTCCACTTT
- | TRBJ2-3 | - | TRBV5-1 | CASSFLTGIDTQYF | TGCGCCAGCAGCTTCCTAACAGGGATAGATACGCAGTATTTT
- | TRBJ2-7 | TRBD2 | TRBV27 | CATRLAGAGEQYF | TGTGCCACCAGACTAGCGGGAGCTGGAGAGCAGTACTTC
- | TRBJ2-7 | TRBD2 | TRBV2 | CASKRGNYEQYF | TGTGCCAGCAAGCGGGGAAACTACGAGCAGTACTTC
- | TRBJ1-5 | - | TRBV29-1 | CSVETGGDQPQHF | TGCAGCGTTGAAACGGGGGGGGATCAGCCCCAGCATTTT
- | TRBJ2-1 | TRBD2 | TRBV29-1 | CSVRSGGNEQFF | TGCAGCGTGAGGTCGGGAGGCAATGAGCAGTTCTTC
few | TRBJ1-6 | - | TRBV28 | CASSTRQGRYNSPLHF | TGTGCCAGCAGTACCCGTCAGGGAAGGTATAATTCACCCCTCCACTTT
once | TRBJ2-7 | TRBD2 | TRBV7-2 | CASSYDGLAGNYEQYF | TGTGCCAGCAGCTATGATGGACTAGCGGGGAACTACGAGCAGTACTTC
- | TRBJ2-7 | TRBD1 | TRBV6-2/TRBV6-3 | CASSAPGTASYEQYF | TGTGCCAGCAGTGCCCCCGGGACAGCTTCCTACGAGCAGTACTTC
- | TRBJ2-7 | TRBD2 | TRBV7-2 | CASSFSSGYEQYF | TGTGCCAGCAGCTTCTCTAGCGGCTACGAGCAGTACTTC
- | TRBJ2-7 | - | TRBV15 | CATSYGKGGYEQYF | TGTGCCACCAGCTACGGGAAGGGTGGTTACGAGCAGTACTTC
- | TRBJ2-1 | TRBD2 | TRBV11-3 | CASSLDVTSGRNEQFF | TGTGCCAGCAGCTTAGACGTTACTAGCGGGAGAAATGAGCAGTTCTTC
- | TRBJ2-7 | - | TRBV12-3/TRBV12-4 | CASRSEGMGEQYF | TGTGCCAGCAGATCAGAGGGCATGGGCGAGCAGTACTTC
once | TRBJ2-7 | - | TRBV20-1 | CSAPASYEQYF | TGCAGTGCCCCCGCTAGCTACGAGCAGTACTTC
- | TRBJ1-1 | TRBD1 | TRBV7-8 | CASSRRPRGQGTEAFF | TGTGCCAGCAGCCGAAGGCCCAGGGGGCAAGGCACTGAAGCTTTCTTT
- | TRBJ1-6 | - | TRBV6-5 | CASSYSGEGDSPLHF | TGTGCCAGCAGTTACTCGGGAGAGGGTGATTCACCCCTCCACTTT
- | TRBJ2-2 | TRBD1 | TRBV5-1 | CASSYQGAFNTGELFF | TGCGCCAGCAGCTATCAGGGGGCGTTTAACACCGGGGAGCTGTTTTTT
- | TRBJ2-2 | - | TRBV27 | CASSFTDLTGELFF | TGTGCCAGCAGTTTCACAGATCTCACCGGGGAGCTGTTTTTT
- | TRBJ2-7 | - | TRBV2 | CASSDGLSSYEQYF | TGTGCCAGCAGTGACGGGTTGAGCTCCTACGAGCAGTACTTC
- | TRBJ2-2 | TRBD1 | TRBV28 | CASSGQGVAGELFF | TGTGCCAGCAGTGGACAGGGGGTTGCCGGGGAGCTGTTTTTT
once | TRBJ2-7 | - | TRBV19 | CASRASAILGEQYF | TGTGCCAGTAGGGCTAGCGCTATCCTCGGTGAGCAGTACTTC
- | TRBJ2-1 | TRBD2 | TRBV5-6 | CASSETSGSINNEQFF | TGTGCCAGCAGCGAGACTAGCGGGAGTATCAACAATGAGCAGTTCTTC
- | TRBJ1-2 | TRBD1 | TRBV27 | CASSSSGGVYGYTF | TGTGCCAGCAGCTCCTCAGGGGGCGTCTATGGCTACACCTTC
- | TRBJ1-2 | - | TRBV28 | CASTGGERSLLGYTF | TGTGCCAGCACGGGAGGGGAACGAAGTCTATTAGGCTACACCTTC
- | TRBJ2-3 | - | TRBV30 | CAWSVQGVTDTQYF | TGTGCCTGGAGTGTACAGGGCGTCACAGATACGCAGTATTTT
- | TRBJ2-7 | TRBD1 | TRBV25-1 | CASSWDRSYEQYF | TGTGCCAGCAGTTGGGACAGATCCTACGAGCAGTACTTC
- | TRBJ1-2 | - | TRBV27 | CASRSGQNYGYTF | TGTGCCAGCAGATCCGGACAGAACTATGGCTACACCTTC
many | TRBJ2-7 | TRBD1 | TRBV5-5 | CASSSGGRYEQYF | TGTGCCAGCAGCTCAGGGGGAAGGTACGAGCAGTACTTC
- | TRBJ1-2 | TRBD1 | TRBV5-1 | CASSSGQAAYGYTF | TGCGCCAGCAGCTCCGGACAGGCGGCATATGGCTACACCTTC
- | TRBJ2-1 | TRBD2 | TRBV28 | CASSPPSGSDEQFF | TGTGCCAGCAGTCCCCCTAGCGGGAGCGATGAGCAGTTCTTC
- | TRBJ2-3 | - | TRBV5-1 | CASSPPGDTQYF | TGCGCCAGCAGCCCGCCCGGAGATACGCAGTATTTT
- | TRBJ2-7 | TRBD2 | TRBV11-1 | CASSLEAGGRYEQYF | TGTGCCAGCAGCTTAGAAGCGGGAGGTCGCTACGAGCAGTACTTC
- | TRBJ2-7 | TRBD2 | TRBV11-2 | CASSPLPGTSGSREQYF | TGTGCCAGCAGCCCACTGCCTGGGACTAGCGGGAGTAGGGAGCAGTACTTC
- | TRBJ1-1 | - | TRBV6-1 | CASSEGSVVTEAFF | TGTGCCAGCAGTGAAGGGTCAGTTGTCACTGAAGCTTTCTTT
- | TRBJ1-6 | - | TRBV5-1 | CASSLDSLPNSPLHF | TGCGCCAGCAGCTTGGATTCTCTCCCCAATTCACCCCTCCACTTT
- | TRBJ2-7 | - | TRBV7-2 | CASSSKGLIYEQYF | TGTGCCAGCAGCTCCAAGGGACTGATCTACGAGCAGTACTTC
- | TRBJ2-2 | TRBD1 | TRBV11-2 | CASSLGQGYTGELFF | TGTGCCAGCAGCTTAGGACAGGGATACACCGGGGAGCTGTTTTTT
once | TRBJ2-2 | - | TRBV3-1/TRBV3-2 | CASSHRSGTLTGELFF | TGTGCCAGCAGCCATAGAAGTGGGACTCTCACCGGGGAGCTGTTTTTT